These T cell receptor beta chains were read from a single sample in a study of cytomegalovirus exposure and HLA in healthy donors. Data came from immunoSEQ multiplex PCR; TCRdb stores just in-frame clones and leaves some out. The data contain 110,000 to 150,000 clones, 70% of them singletons. The sample consisted of PBMCs. Every receptor here comes from a woman aged 55-70 years in good health and CMV-seropositive. The CDR3 runs from the conserved cysteine through the conserved F or W. D genes are given only for firm matches. Some rows mark clone size as missing; the rest say once, few, many or name a class of expanded clone.

V gene: TRBV5-1; clone size: NA; J gene: TRBJ1-1; D gene: NA; CDR3 DNA: TGCGCCAGCAGCTTGGTTCCAGGGGTCGCCACTGAAGCTTTCTTT; CDR3 protein: CASSLVPGVATEAFF
V gene: TRBV5-1; clone size: NA; J gene: TRBJ1-1; D gene: NA; CDR3 DNA: TGCGCCAGCAGCTTGGCGCCAGCGGACCTGTACACTGAAGCTTTCTTT; CDR3 protein: CASSLAPADLYTEAFF
V gene: TRBV30; clone size: NA; J gene: TRBJ1-5; D gene: TRBD1; CDR3 DNA: TGTGCCTGGAGTGTAACGGGGACAGGGGGACAGCCCCAGCATTTT; CDR3 protein: CAWSVTGTGGQPQHF
V gene: TRBV28; clone size: NA; J gene: TRBJ1-4; D gene: TRBD1; CDR3 DNA: TGTGCCAGCACCTCCCCGGACAGGATTTTCGGAAAACTGTTTTTT; CDR3 protein: CASTSPDRIFGKLFF
V gene: TRBV19; clone size: few; J gene: TRBJ1-1; D gene: NA; CDR3 DNA: TGTGCCAGTAGTATAGTTGGGGCGGGAAGCACTGAAGCTTTCTTT; CDR3 protein: CASSIVGAGSTEAFF
V gene: TRBV7-9; clone size: NA; J gene: TRBJ2-3; D gene: TRBD2; CDR3 DNA: TGTGCCAGCAGCTTCGCGGGAGGCACAGATACGCAGTATTTT; CDR3 protein: CASSFAGGTDTQYF
V gene: TRBV14; clone size: few; J gene: TRBJ2-7; D gene: NA; CDR3 DNA: TGTGCCAGCAGCCAAGATTGGCGGGGTAGCTCCTACGAGCAGTACTTC; CDR3 protein: CASSQDWRGSSYEQYF
V gene: TRBV19; clone size: NA; J gene: TRBJ1-3; D gene: TRBD1; CDR3 DNA: TGTGCCAGTACTCCGGACAGGGCTGGAAACACCATATATTTT; CDR3 protein: CASTPDRAGNTIYF
V gene: TRBV28; clone size: NA; J gene: TRBJ2-1; D gene: NA; CDR3 DNA: TGTGCCAGCAGTCCGACGACAGGTTCTTACTACAATGAGCAGTTCTTC; CDR3 protein: CASSPTTGSYYNEQFF
V gene: TRBV10-1; clone size: NA; J gene: TRBJ2-5; D gene: NA; CDR3 DNA: TGCGCCAGCAGCCCCGCCGGGACAAGTCAAGAGACCCAGTACTTC; CDR3 protein: CASSPAGTSQETQYF
V gene: TRBV5-1; clone size: few; J gene: TRBJ2-7; D gene: TRBD2; CDR3 DNA: TGCGCCAGCAGCTTGCCCAGCGGGAACTCCTACGAGCAGTACTTC; CDR3 protein: CASSLPSGNSYEQYF
V gene: TRBV4-2; clone size: few; J gene: TRBJ1-2; D gene: TRBD1; CDR3 DNA: TGTGCCAGCAGCCCAACCGGACAGGGGGCTAACTATGGCTACACCTTC; CDR3 protein: CASSPTGQGANYGYTF
V gene: TRBV14; clone size: NA; J gene: TRBJ1-4; D gene: TRBD1; CDR3 DNA: TGTGCCAGCAGCCAAGCGGGGACAGGGATGGAAAAACTGTTTTTT; CDR3 protein: CASSQAGTGMEKLFF